A single sample is the source of the 8 T cell receptor beta chains below, sequenced in a study of cytomegalovirus exposure and HLA in healthy donors. The data were produced by immunoSEQ multiplex PCR, yet TCRdb's version contains in-frame clones alone and is incomplete. Altogether 150,000 to 200,000 clones are present, around nine tenths being singletons, with the ten largest covering 1.4%. Sequenced: PBMCs. These receptors were collected from a woman aged 25-40 years in good health and CMV-seronegative.

V is TRBV6-6 and J is TRBJ1-6; TRBD1 agrees at 8 bases. The CDR3 runs 16 residues. Trimming at V came to 3 bases and at J to 9 bases, leaving 10 bases not matched to a gene. Germline-derived CDR1 and CDR2 are MNHNY and SVGAGI (reference sequence). Written as DNA, the CDR3 is TGTGCCAGCAGTTATTACACCCGGGACAGGAGTTCACCCCTCCACTTT. Translation: CASSYYTRDRSSPLHF.

J is TRBJ2-7 and V is TRBV2, with a tentative D call TRBD1 (6 bases). Trimming took 8 bases from V and 7 from J, leaving 24 bases between them. This CDR3 comprises 15 residues. Germline CDR1 is SNHLY and CDR2 is FYNNEI. CDR3 in DNA: TGTGCCAGCCCAGCGCCGGACAGCCCTCCTCTAGAGCAGTACTTC. This translates into CASPAPDSPPLEQYF.

This clone was counted once. The rearrangement links TRBV7-8 to TRBJ2-5, with TRBD1 matching 9 bases. The germline gives CDR1 SGHVS, CDR2 FQNEAQ. The CDR3 sequence is 15 residues long. V shed 8 bases, J shed 1 base, and the junction held 8 bases outside the gene matches. CDR3 nucleotide sequence: TGTGCCAGCGTTGAAGGGACAGGGCCCCAAGAGACCCAGTACTTC. It translates to CASVEGTGPQETQYF.

CDR3 amino acids: CASSASTNTGELFF. The CDR3 coding sequence is TGTGCCAGCAGCGCCTCTACGAACACCGGGGAGCTGTTTTTT. This chain links TRBV7-8 with TRBJ2-2; D call uncertain. Per germline, CDR1 SGHVS and CDR2 FQNEAQ. V lost 5 bases and J 0 bases, leaving 7 bases between the germline ends. This CDR3 contains 14 residues.

This chain joins TRBV5-5 and TRBJ1-5; D is perhaps TRBD1 (6 bases). Trimming took 1 base from V and 3 from J, leaving 8 bases between them. This CDR3 has 14 residues. Per the germline V gene, CDR1 is SGHKS and CDR2 is YYEKEE (reference sequence). CDR3 amino acids: CASSLTGNNQPQHF. CDR3 nucleotides: TGTGCCAGCAGCTTGACAGGGAACAATCAGCCCCAGCATTTT. Variable domain in full (rest from reference TRBV5-5 and TRBJ1-5): DAGVTQSPTHLIKTRGQQVTLRCSPISGHKSVSWYQQVLGQGPQFIFQYYEKEERGRGNFPDRFSARQFPNYSSELNVNALLLGDSALYLCASSLTGNNQPQHFGDGTRLSIL.

V usage is TRBV27 and J usage is TRBJ2-7; 7 bases agree with TRBD1. This CDR3 spans 14 amino acids. J was trimmed by 1 base and V by 6 bases; bases with no gene match: 6. The germline gives CDR1 MNHEY, CDR2 SMNVEV (reference sequence). The CDR3 coding sequence is TGTGCCAGCAGGGTGGGACAGCAATCCTACGAGCAGTACTTC. This translates into CASRVGQQSYEQYF.

The chain employs TRBV29-1 and TRBJ2-4; unclear D gene. V lost 0 bases, J lost 2 bases, and 8 bases lay in between. Germline CDR1 and CDR2: SQVTM and ANQGSEA. The CDR3 has 14 residues. CDR3 loop: CSVEEFETKNIQYF. CDR3 sequence (DNA): TGCAGCGTTGAAGAGTTTGAGACCAAAAACATTCAGTACTTC. Full variable domain (missing parts from reference TRBV29-1 and TRBJ2-4): SAVISQKPSRDICQRGTSLTIQCQVDSQVTMMFWYRQQPGQSLTLIATANQGSEATYESGFVIDKFPISRPNLTFSTLTVSNMSPEDSSIYLCSVEEFETKNIQYFGAGTRLSVL.

CDR3 nucleotides: TGTGCCAGCAGCCTTAGCGGGGATGAGCAGTTCTTC. Residues: CASSLSGDEQFF. The chain links TRBV5-4 to TRBJ2-1; 8 bases agree with TRBD2. V was pared by 4 bases and J by 8 bases, with 2 bases of the junction left unmatched. Germline V CDR1 and CDR2: SGHNT, YYREEE (reference sequence). The CDR3 length is 12 residues.